One and the same sample provided the 23 T cell receptor beta chains below, sequenced in a study of blood T cell repertoires in COVID-19 (dated by TCRdb to 2020 to 2021). Libraries were made using the immunoSEQ multiplex PCR assay. In TCRdb, the immuneACCESS table is reduced to in-frame sequences with V and J assigned. These tables do not hold every clone; where another copy was compared, an unresolved V gene accounts for under half, and the others remain unexplained. The sample includes 20,000 to 30,000 clones, with around 90% observed a single time. Of the sample, approximately 10% falls within the top ten clones. The sample taken for sequencing was peripheral blood. These TCRs come from an older man with acute or convalescent COVID-19.

The sample holds a few counts of this clone. The chain recombines TRBV9 with TRBJ2-2, with D uncertain. The V end was cut by 0 bases, the J end by 4 bases, with 10 bases between. This CDR3 has 15 residues. Germline CDR1 and CDR2: SGDLS and YYNGEE. This CDR3 reads CASSVASRSTGELFF. CDR3 coding DNA: TGTGCCAGCAGCGTAGCTTCCAGAAGCACCGGGGAGCTGTTTTTT. The variable domain in full, with the rest retrieved from reference TRBV9 and TRBJ2-2, is DSGVTQTPKHLITATGQRVTLRCSPRSGDLSVYWYQQSLDQGLQFLIQYYNGEERAKGNILERFSAQQFPDLHSELNLSSLELGDSALYFCASSVASRSTGELFFGEGSRLTVL.

The chain carries TRBV7-2 and TRBJ1-5; D is ambiguous. CDR1 is SGHTA, CDR2 FQGNSA, per germline. The CDR3 runs 13 residues. V lost 2 bases to trimming and J lost 6 bases, with 8 bases between them. For the CDR3, the DNA is TGTGCCAGCAGCTTAACTTCCGGTCAGCCCCAGCATTTT. This gives the protein CASSLTSGQPQHF.

J is TRBJ1-5 and V is TRBV18, with 7 bases lining up with TRBD1. Looked up from germline, CDR1 is KGHSH and CDR2 is LQKENI. Germline trimming cut 2 bases from V and 0 bases from J; bases unmatched to any gene: 7. The CDR3 spans 17 residues. The CDR3 reads CASSPTGQADSNQPQHF. DNA of the CDR3: TGTGCCAGCTCACCAACCGGACAGGCGGATAGCAATCAGCCCCAGCATTTT.

This clone was counted only a few times. This rearrangement joins TRBV20-1 to TRBJ1-5; perhaps TRBD1 as D (5 bases). Trimming took off 3 bases at V and 6 bases at J, with 12 bases between the two ends. CDR1 DFQATT and CDR2 SNEGSKA come from the germline V gene (reference sequence). The CDR3 is made up of 13 amino acids. The DNA of the CDR3 is TGCAGTGCTAGTCGTCAGGGTGGTCAGCCCCAGCATTTT. Its protein is CSASRQGGQPQHF.

This clone appeared once. The chain's CDR3 is CACSGRADNEQFF. CDR3 nucleotides: TGTGCCTGTAGCGGGAGGGCGGACAATGAGCAGTTCTTC. This chain joins TRBV10-3 and TRBJ2-1, with 11 bases lining up with TRBD2. Germline CDR1 and CDR2: ENHRY and SYGVKD. This CDR3 has 13 residues. J gave up 5 bases and V 11 bases, and 5 bases lay outside the gene matches.

CDR3 nucleotides: TGTGCCACCAGCAGAGATCAAACAGGGGCCGGGGTGTATGGCTACACCTTC. Amino acid sequence: CATSRDQTGAGVYGYTF. The chain combines TRBV15 with TRBJ1-2; 7 bases agree with TRBD1. CDR3 length: 17 amino acids. Germline CDR1 and CDR2: LNHNV and YYDKDF (reference sequence). V was pared by 0 bases and J by 5 bases, with 12 bases of the junction left unmatched.

CDR3 amino acids: CASTGTATNTEAFF. The CDR3 DNA reads as TGCGCCAGCACAGGGACAGCGACGAACACTGAAGCTTTCTTT. The J gene is TRBJ1-1, the V gene TRBV5-1; 7 bases match TRBD1. Per the germline V gene, CDR1 is SGHRS and CDR2 is YFSETQ. V lost 6 bases, J lost 1 base, and 6 bases stayed unmatched. CDR3 size: 14 residues.

The genes are TRBV6-2 or TRBV6-3 and TRBJ1-5, with a possible D match to TRBD1 (6 bases). Germline V gene sequence: CDR1 MNHEY, CDR2 SVGEGT. Trimming removed 0 bases at V and 7 bases at J, with 10 bases between. The CDR3 is 14 amino acids. The CDR3 protein is CASSYSRGTQPQHF. CDR3 DNA: TGTGCCAGCAGTTACTCAAGGGGGACGCAGCCCCAGCATTTT.

The chain joins TRBV5-4 to TRBJ2-1; TRBD2 aligns across 9 bases. V lost 9 bases and J lost 0; bases outside the gene matches: 4. Germline lookup yields CDR1 SGHNT and CDR2 YYREEE (reference sequence). The CDR3 is made up of 14 amino acids. The CDR3 DNA reads as TGTGCCACCTCTAGCGGGAACTCCTACAATGAGCAGTTCTTC. Protein: CATSSGNSYNEQFF. The full variable domain, completed using reference TRBV5-4 and TRBJ2-1, is ETGVTQSPTHLIKTRGQQVTLRCSSQSGHNTVSWYQQALGQGPQFIFQYYREEENGRGNFPPRFSGLQFPNYSSELNVNALELDDSALYLCATSSGNSYNEQFFGPGTRLTVL.

As DNA, the CDR3 is TGTGCCAGCAGCTTAACCAGCTCTGGAAACACCATATATTTT. Translation: CASSLTSSGNTIYF. The chain couples TRBV7-9 to TRBJ1-3; no clear D gene. Germline lookup yields CDR1 SEHNR and CDR2 FQNEAQ (reference sequence). The CDR3 has 14 amino acids. V lost 2 bases and J 0 bases, leaving 5 bases between the germline ends. The whole variable domain, filled in from reference TRBV7-9 and TRBJ1-3, reads DTGVSQNPRHKITKRGQNVTFRCDPISEHNRLYWYRQTLGQGPEFLTYFQNEAQLEKSRLLSDRFSAERPKGSFSTLEIQRTEQGDSAMYLCASSLTSSGNTIYFGEGSWLTVV.

The genes are TRBV27 and TRBJ2-7; 8 positions agree with TRBD1. Germline lookup yields CDR1 MNHEY and CDR2 SMNVEV (reference sequence). J was trimmed by 6 bases and V by 3 bases; bases with no gene match: 7. The CDR3 loop spans 14 amino acids. The DNA for the CDR3 is TGTGCCAGCAGTTTCTCTGGGACAGGCCTCGAGCAGTACTTC. This sequence encodes CASSFSGTGLEQYF.

The table lists this clone with a count of one. This chain uses TRBV5-5 with TRBJ1-1; D is undetermined. Germline-derived CDR1 and CDR2 are SGHKS and YYEKEE (reference sequence). The CDR3 runs 15 residues. Deletions cut 4 bases from V and 0 bases from J, with 13 bases between. The CDR3 here is CASSPVRAMNTEAFF. The CDR3 DNA follows: TGTGCCAGCAGCCCCGTTAGAGCCATGAACACTGAAGCTTTCTTT.

The chain has TRBV14 and TRBJ2-1, with 12 bases lining up with TRBD2. Germline loops: CDR1 SGHDN, CDR2 FVKESK. V lost 1 base and J lost 8; bases outside the gene matches: 6. CDR3 length: 16 residues. The chain's CDR3 is CASSQALAGGRDEQFF. CDR3 coding DNA: TGTGCCAGCAGCCAAGCTCTAGCGGGAGGGAGGGATGAGCAGTTCTTC.

V is TRBV6-5 and J is TRBJ1-1; 8 bases line up with TRBD1. The CDR3 consists of 14 residues. With 7 bases clipped from V and 0 bases from J, the junction kept 4 bases outside the gene matches. Germline V CDR1 and CDR2: MNHEY, SVGAGI. The CDR3 spells CASTRTGMNTEAFF. CDR3 in DNA: TGTGCCAGCACCCGGACAGGGATGAACACTGAAGCTTTCTTT.

The chain combines TRBV11-3 with TRBJ2-1, with D tentatively TRBD2 (5 bases). The CDR3 runs to 15 residues. The germline V gene has CDR1 SGHNT and CDR2 YENEEA. V lost 5 bases and J 1 base, leaving 12 bases between the germline ends. The DNA of the CDR3 is TGTGCCAGCAGCGCAAGCGGCCTTTCCTACAATGAGCAGTTCTTC. Its protein is CASSASGLSYNEQFF.

The chain couples TRBV19 to TRBJ2-5; tentatively, D is TRBD1 (5 bases). CDR3 length equals 12 residues. The germline gives CDR1 LNHDA, CDR2 SQIVND (reference sequence). V gave up 4 bases and J gave up 4 bases, with 7 bases separating them. The DNA of the CDR3 is TGTGCCAGTAGTACCCAGGGAGAGACCCAGTACTTC. It codes for CASSTQGETQYF. Combining the CDR3 with reference TRBV19 and TRBJ2-5 gives the whole variable domain DGGITQSPKYLFRKEGQNVTLSCEQNLNHDAMYWYRQDPGQGLRLIYYSQIVNDFQKGDIAEGYSVSREKKESFPLTVTSAQKNPTAFYLCASSTQGETQYFGPGTRLLVL.

This rearrangement joins TRBV5-4 to TRBJ2-5, with D tentatively TRBD1 (5 bases). CDR3 length: 17 amino acids. Germline loops: CDR1 SGHNT, CDR2 YYREEE (reference sequence). V lost 0 bases, J lost 2 bases, and 17 bases lay in between. The CDR3 here is CASSLGRKGQGQETQYF. DNA of the CDR3: TGTGCCAGCAGCTTGGGACGCAAGGGGCAAGGACAAGAGACCCAGTACTTC.

On this clone itself: At one of its ends the junction is not consistent with the germline gene, which may arise from a read error. This sequence joins TRBV2 and TRBJ1-2; 8 bases fit TRBD1. The CDR3 is 12 amino acids. Germline assignment: CDR1 SNHLY and CDR2 FYNNEI. CDR3 protein: CASRGTGVPIFF. The CDR3 bases are TGTGCCAGCAGGGGGACAGGCGTCCCTATCTTCTTC.

V usage is TRBV29-1 and J usage is TRBJ1-1; possibly TRBD1 for D (5 bases). The CDR3 sequence is 13 residues long. Between the trimmed V and J ends, which lost 4 bases and 3 bases, there was a span of 12 bases. The germline gives CDR1 SQVTM, CDR2 ANQGSEA. The CDR3 nucleotides read TGCAGCGTTGTGGGAGGGGTATACACTGAAGCTTTCTTT. It codes for CSVVGGVYTEAFF. The whole variable domain, remainder taken from reference TRBV29-1 and TRBJ1-1, is SAVISQKPSRDICQRGTSLTIQCQVDSQVTMMFWYRQQPGQSLTLIATANQGSEATYESGFVIDKFPISRPNLTFSTLTVSNMSPEDSSIYLCSVVGGVYTEAFFGQGTRLTVV.

The chain has TRBV2 and TRBJ2-1, with TRBD2 matching 9 bases. Trimming at V came to 6 bases and at J to 4 bases, leaving 4 bases not matched to a gene. Germline CDR1 SNHLY, CDR2 FYNNEI. The CDR3 has 14 residues. CDR3 nucleotides: TGTGCCAGCAGGGGACTAGCCCTGTACAATGAGCAGTTCTTC. This gives the protein CASRGLALYNEQFF.

V and J are TRBV7-2 and TRBJ2-3; 10 bases fit TRBD2. CDR1 is SGHTA and CDR2 is FQGNSA in the germline V gene. The CDR3 loop spans 16 amino acids. V was pared by 5 bases and J by 6 bases, with 11 bases of the junction left unmatched. CDR3 sequence (DNA): TGTGCCAGCAGCGTCTATCTAGCGGGAGTCAGGGATACGCAGTATTTT. Its translation is CASSVYLAGVRDTQYF.

This chain links TRBV28 with TRBJ1-4, with TRBD1 as a possible D gene (5 bases). V lost 5 bases and J lost 6, with 16 bases in between. The CDR3 has 15 residues. The V gene's germline CDR1 is MDHEN and CDR2 SYDVKM. The CDR3 coding sequence is TGTGCCAGCAGTCCTACGGACGGGGGATATGAAAAACTGTTTTTT. Translating gives CASSPTDGGYEKLFF. Full variable domain (rest looked up from reference TRBV28 and TRBJ1-4): DVKVTQSSRYLVKRTGEKVFLECVQDMDHENMFWYRQDPGLGLRLIYFSYDVKMKEKGDIPEGYSVSREKKERFSLILESASTNQTSMYLCASSPTDGGYEKLFFGSGTQLSVL.

The rearrangement uses TRBV7-2 and TRBJ2-3, with D possibly being TRBD2 (6 bases). Germline values: CDR1 SGHTA, CDR2 FQGNSA. This CDR3 region has 16 residues. Trimming pared 6 bases from V and 2 bases from J, leaving 18 bases between. The CDR3 reads CASSALASGLTDTQYF. CDR3 bases: TGTGCCAGCAGTGCACTAGCTTCAGGCCTCACAGATACGCAGTATTTT. The complete variable domain, with remaining parts taken from reference TRBV7-2 and TRBJ2-3, reads GAGVSQSPSNKVTEKGKDVELRCDPISGHTALYWYRQSLGQGLEFLIYFQGNSAPDKSGLPSDRFSAERTGGSVSTLTIQRTQQEDSAVYLCASSALASGLTDTQYFGPGTRLTVL.